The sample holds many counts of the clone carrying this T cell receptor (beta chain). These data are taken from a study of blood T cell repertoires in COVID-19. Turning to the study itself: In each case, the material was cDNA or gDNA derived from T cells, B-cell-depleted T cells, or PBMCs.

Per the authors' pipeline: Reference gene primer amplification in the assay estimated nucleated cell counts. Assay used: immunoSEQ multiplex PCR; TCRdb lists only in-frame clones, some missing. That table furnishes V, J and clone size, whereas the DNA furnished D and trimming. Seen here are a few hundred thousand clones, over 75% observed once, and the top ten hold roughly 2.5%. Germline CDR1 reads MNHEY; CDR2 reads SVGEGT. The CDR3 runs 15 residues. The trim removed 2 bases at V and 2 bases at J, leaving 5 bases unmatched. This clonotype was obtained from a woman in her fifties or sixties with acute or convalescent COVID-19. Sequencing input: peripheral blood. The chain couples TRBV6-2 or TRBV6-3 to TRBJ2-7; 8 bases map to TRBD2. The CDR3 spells CASSYTAGAAYEQYF. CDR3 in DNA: TGTGCCAGCAGTTACACAGCGGGAGCCGCCTACGAGCAGTACTTC.